These 25 T cell receptor beta chains share one sample of origin, sequenced in a study of spatial heterogeneity in lung cancer. General study points: Mutation counts in tumors were tracked by counts of expanded intratumoral alpha and beta TCRs.

The sample's time point: sample taken at primary tumor resection. These receptors have no known antigen. MiXCR, run by TCRdb on the 5' RACE reads, gives a single entry per CDR3 protein. The sample records some 20,000 distinct CDR3 sequences, more than 6.5% being singletons. Sequencing used lung tumor tissue, obtained at surgery. The receptor source for this set is a female donor with early-stage non-small cell lung cancer.

This clonotype was found many times. The chain uses TRBV27 and TRBJ2-1; 15 nucleotides match TRBD2. The CDR3 spans 16 residues. The V and J ends lost 8 bases and 4 bases, in that order; junction bases with no gene match: 6. Germline CDR1 is MNHEY and CDR2 is SMNVEV (reference sequence). CDR3 sequence reads: CASSGLAGGRYNEQFF. The CDR3 region has the DNA TGTGCCAGCTCCGGACTAGCGGGGGGGCGGTACAATGAGCAGTTCTTC.

This clonotype has only one observation. A read error is possible here, since a much larger clone lies one base away. This CDR3 reads CAITGTGDTEAFF. In nucleotides, the CDR3 is TGTGCCATCACCGGGACAGGGGACACTGAAGCTTTCTTT. This chain uses TRBV10-3 with TRBJ1-1, with 10 positions matching TRBD1. Per the germline V gene, CDR1 is ENHRY and CDR2 is SYGVKD. The J segment lost 3 bases and the V segment lost 7 bases, leaving 2 bases of the junction unmatched. The CDR3 loop spans 13 amino acids.

Many counts were recorded for this clonotype. The gene calls are TRBV20-1 and TRBJ2-7; 7 bases align to TRBD1. Germline CDR1 reads DFQATT; CDR2 reads SNEGSKA (reference sequence). V gave up 6 bases and J gave up 2 bases; unmatched junction bases: 4. This CDR3 region has 12 residues. CDR3 in DNA: TGCAGTGCCGGGACAGATACCTACGAGCAGTACTTC. Its protein product is CSAGTDTYEQYF.

This clonotype occurred many times. The chain joins TRBV21-1 to TRBJ2-3; the listed D gene, TRBD2, was not tested against the DNA. TRBV21-1 is a listed pseudogene. This CDR3 spans 17 amino acids. The CDR3 spells CASSKREPDYPTDTQYF. The CDR3 DNA sequence: TGTGCCAGCAGCAAAAGGGAACCGGACTACCCCACAGATACGCAGTATTTT.

This clonotype has at least ten counts. The chain recombines TRBV9 with TRBJ2-7; D might be TRBD2 (6 bases). The CDR3 runs 15 residues. Trimming cost V 4 bases and J 5 bases, with 19 bases left between them. Germline V gene data show CDR1 as SGDLS and CDR2 as YYNGEE. In nucleotides, the CDR3 is TGTGCCAGCAGCCCCCTAGGAGGGTACCTCGACGAGCAGTACTTC. It codes for CASSPLGGYLDEQYF.

This clonotype was seen repeatedly, ten times or more. The V gene is TRBV7-3, the J gene TRBJ2-5; D perhaps matches TRBD1 (6 bases). This CDR3 is built from 14 residues. Germline values: CDR1 SGHTA, CDR2 FQGTGA. Trimming took 6 bases from V and 9 from J, leaving 20 bases between them. The CDR3 spells CASSPSRAQGPQYF. CDR3 bases: TGTGCCAGCAGTCCCTCAAGGGCCCAGGGGCCCCAGTACTTC.

The V and J genes are TRBV14 and TRBJ2-3; D unresolved. Germline CDR1 reads SGHDN; CDR2 reads FVKESK. Trimming shortened V by 1 base and J by 2 bases, and 10 bases separated the two germline ends. CDR3 length: 15 amino acids. The chain's CDR3 is CASSQVKTPTDTQYF. CDR3 sequence (DNA): TGTGCCAGCAGCCAAGTCAAGACCCCCACAGATACGCAGTATTTT.

This clonotype has more than one count but fewer than ten. The chain recombines TRBV7-3 with TRBJ2-2; TRBD1 agrees at 11 bases. Trimming took 4 bases from V and 5 from J; bases not matched to a gene: 6. The CDR3 runs 16 residues. CDR1 SGHTA and CDR2 FQGTGA come from the germline V gene. The CDR3 nucleotides are TGTGCCAGCAGCTCGTACGGACAGGGGGCGACCGGGGAGCTGTTTTTT. Translated, it gives CASSSYGQGATGELFF. The entire variable domain, with the rest obtained from reference TRBV7-3 and TRBJ2-2, is as follows: GAGVSQTPSNKVTEKGKYVELRCDPISGHTALYWYRQSLGQGPEFLIYFQGTGAADDSGLPNDRFFAVRPEGSVSTLKIQRTERGDSAVYLCASSSYGQGATGELFFGEGSRLTVL.

This clonotype was recorded at least ten times. The J gene is TRBJ2-7, the V gene TRBV7-2; TRBD2 matches at 7 bases. The V and J ends lost 5 bases and 6 bases, in that order; junction bases with no gene match: 7. There are 13 residues in the CDR3. CDR1 is SGHTA and CDR2 is FQGNSA in the germline V gene. Here the CDR3 reads CASSLAGGGEQYF. The CDR3 DNA reads as TGTGCCAGCAGCCTTGCGGGCGGGGGCGAGCAGTACTTC.

This clonotype was seen ten or more times. The gene calls are TRBV12-3 or TRBV12-4 and TRBJ1-5; TRBD1 matches at 12 bases. The V segment lost 3 bases and the J segment 2 bases; nucleotides outside the gene matches: 8. The CDR3 length is 18 residues. The CDR3 DNA sequence: TGTGCCAGCAGTTTTGGGGGGACAGGGGGCCGGGGCAATCAGCCCCAGCATTTT. Translating gives CASSFGGTGGRGNQPQHF.

Many counts were recorded for this clonotype. DNA of the CDR3: TGTGCCAGCAGCACGGGACAGGGGACGAACACTGAAGCTTTCTTT. Amino acid sequence: CASSTGQGTNTEAFF. The chain couples TRBV7-8 to TRBJ1-1; 10 bases agree with TRBD1. The CDR3 has 15 residues. J was trimmed by 1 base and V by 5 bases; bases with no gene match: 4. Germline V CDR1 and CDR2: SGHVS, FQNEAQ. Looking up the rest from reference TRBV7-8 and TRBJ1-1 gives the full variable domain: GAGVSQSPRYKVAKRGQDVALRCDPISGHVSLFWYQQALGQGPEFLTYFQNEAQLDKSGLPSDRFFAERPEGSVSTLKIQRTQQEDSAVYLCASSTGQGTNTEAFFGQGTRLTVV.

This clonotype was seen only a few times. The J gene is TRBJ2-3, the V gene TRBV24-1, with a tentative D call TRBD2 (5 bases). Germline V gene lookup returns CDR1 KGHDR and CDR2 SFDVKD. Trimming pared 4 bases from V and 11 bases from J, leaving 18 bases between. CDR3 length: 14 amino acids. For the CDR3, the DNA is TGTGCCACCAGTGAGATAGAGCCGGGATCAAGGCAGTATTTT. Translating it yields CATSEIEPGSRQYF.

In its sample, this clonotype was seen many times. The chain joins TRBV27 to TRBJ2-3, with D possibly being TRBD2 (6 bases). CDR3 size: 15 residues. Trimming stripped 0 bases from V and 1 base from J, with 8 bases between. Germline lookup yields CDR1 MNHEY and CDR2 SMNVEV (reference sequence). CDR3: CASSLSRGGTDTQYF. CDR3 DNA: TGTGCCAGCAGTTTATCGCGGGGCGGCACAGATACGCAGTATTTT.

This clonotype was seen ten or more times. The chain is built from TRBV20-1 and TRBJ1-5; TRBD1 aligns across 7 bases. The germline CDR1 and CDR2 sequences are DFQATT and SNEGSKA (reference sequence). Trimming removed 5 bases from V and 3 bases from J; junction bases left unmatched: 4. The CDR3 runs to 13 residues. The CDR3 protein is CSASGQNNQPQHF. CDR3 nucleotides: TGCAGTGCTTCGGGACAGAACAATCAGCCCCAGCATTTT.

This clonotype counts as medium-sized. The genes are TRBV6-1 and TRBJ2-5; D is uncertain. The V gene's germline CDR1 is MNHNS and CDR2 SASEGT. V lost 5 bases to trimming and J lost 4 bases, with 17 bases between them. The CDR3 runs 15 residues. CDR3 residues: CASSSPGRGTETQYF. CDR3 nucleotide sequence: TGTGCCAGCAGTTCTCCGGGCCGCGGTACAGAGACCCAGTACTTC.

This clonotype was seen ten or more times. The CDR3 bases are TGCGCCAGCAGCTCCCAAACTAGCGGGGGTACAACAGATACGCAGTATTTT. Translated, it gives CASSSQTSGGTTDTQYF. This chain connects TRBV5-1 to TRBJ2-3, with 11 bases that match TRBD2. This CDR3 is 17 amino acids long. V shed 3 bases, J shed 3 bases, and the junction held 9 bases outside the gene matches. The germline V gene encodes CDR1 SGHRS and CDR2 YFSETQ.

In this sample, this clonotype turned up many times. The chain is built from TRBV12-3 or TRBV12-4 and TRBJ1-6; possibly TRBD1 for D (5 bases). With 6 bases removed from V and 17 bases from J, the gap between germline ends came to 17 bases. There are 12 residues in the CDR3. The CDR3 DNA is TGTGCCAGCAGCACCGGGACCGGCGTAATCCACTTT. Its translation: CASSTGTGVIHF.

There are a few counts of this clonotype. The chain has TRBV30 and TRBJ1-6; no definite D call. The CDR3 consists of 14 residues. V gave up 4 bases and J gave up 4 bases, with 11 bases separating them. The germline CDR1 and CDR2 sequences are GTSNPN and SVGIG (reference sequence). This CDR3 reads CAWTRVSYNSPLHF. In DNA form, the CDR3 reads TGTGCCTGGACCCGGGTCAGTTATAATTCACCCCTCCACTTT.

V and J are TRBV11-3 and TRBJ1-3, with a possible D match to TRBD1 (5 bases). Germline lookup yields CDR1 SGHNT and CDR2 YENEEA. This CDR3 has 14 amino acids. With 2 bases removed from V and 4 bases from J, the gap between germline ends came to 9 bases. CDR3 sequence: CASSLFRDGNTIYF. Here the CDR3 DNA reads TGTGCCAGCAGCTTATTCCGGGACGGAAACACCATATATTTT.

This clonotype has just a few counts. V usage is TRBV4-3 and J usage is TRBJ2-2; D remains unclear. Trimming removed 1 base at V and 1 base at J, with 4 bases between. The CDR3 sequence is 14 residues long. CDR1 is LGHNA, CDR2 YSLEER, per germline. The CDR3, as DNA: TGCGCCAGCAGCCAAGTAGTGAACACCGGGGAGCTGTTTTTT. Translation gives CASSQVVNTGELFF.

The chain links TRBV24-1 to TRBJ2-3, with 12 bases lining up with TRBD1. V was pared by 2 bases and J by 2 bases, with 10 bases of the junction left unmatched. The CDR3 totals 19 residues. Germline V CDR1 and CDR2: KGHDR, SFDVKD. CDR3 in amino acids: CATSDWDRDRGRLTDTQYF. Here the CDR3 DNA reads TGTGCCACCAGTGATTGGGACCGGGACAGGGGGCGACTCACAGATACGCAGTATTTT.

This clonotype was observed at least ten times. The chain links TRBV28 to TRBJ1-2; no definite D call. The CDR3 extends over 14 amino acids. The V end lost 7 bases, the J end lost 0 bases, and 12 bases lay between the germline ends. Germline-derived CDR1 and CDR2 are MDHEN and SYDVKM. This CDR3 reads CASIGGTTNYGYTF. In nucleotides, the CDR3 is TGTGCCAGCATCGGAGGTACTACTAACTATGGCTACACCTTC.

This clonotype was counted at least ten times. The chain uses TRBV2 and TRBJ1-5; D might be TRBD1 (5 bases). This CDR3 contains 14 residues. Deletions cut 5 bases from V and 9 bases from J, with 17 bases between. Germline V gives CDR1 SNHLY, CDR2 FYNNEI. The CDR3: CASSPDRGKWPQHF. The CDR3 DNA is TGTGCCAGCAGTCCTGACCGGGGCAAATGGCCCCAGCATTTT.

V gene TRBV7-2 combines with J gene TRBJ2-3, with 7 bases fitting TRBD2. V trimming: 6 bases; J trimming: 1 base; junction bases outside the gene matches: 7. CDR1 is SGHTA, CDR2 FQGNSA, per germline. The CDR3 contains 15 residues. The CDR3 sequence: CASRVGGGRTDTQYF. DNA for the CDR3: TGTGCCAGCAGGGTGGGCGGGGGACGCACAGATACGCAGTATTTT.

V and J are TRBV5-1 and TRBJ2-5, with TRBD1 matching 9 bases. V lost 6 bases and J lost 5; bases outside the gene matches: 8. The length of the CDR3 is 14 residues. Germline V CDR1 and CDR2: SGHRS, YFSETQ. CDR3 DNA: TGCGCCAGCAATCAACAGGGGGCATTGGAGACCCAGTACTTC. It yields the protein CASNQQGALETQYF.